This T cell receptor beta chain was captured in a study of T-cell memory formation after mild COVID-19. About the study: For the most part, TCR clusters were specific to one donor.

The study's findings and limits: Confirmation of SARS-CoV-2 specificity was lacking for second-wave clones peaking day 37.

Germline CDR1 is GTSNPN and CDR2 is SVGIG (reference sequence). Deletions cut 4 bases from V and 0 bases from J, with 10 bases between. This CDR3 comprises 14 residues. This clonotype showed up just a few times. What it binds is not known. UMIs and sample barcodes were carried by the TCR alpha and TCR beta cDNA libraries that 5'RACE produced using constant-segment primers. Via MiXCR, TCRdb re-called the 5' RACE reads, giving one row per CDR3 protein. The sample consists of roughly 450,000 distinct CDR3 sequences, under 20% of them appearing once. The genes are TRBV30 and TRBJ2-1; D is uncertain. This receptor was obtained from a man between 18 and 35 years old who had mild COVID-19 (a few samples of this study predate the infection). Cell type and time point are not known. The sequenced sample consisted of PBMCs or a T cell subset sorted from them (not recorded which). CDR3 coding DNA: TGTGCCTGGACGAAGGTATCCTCCTACAATGAGCAGTTCTTC. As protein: CAWTKVSSYNEQFF.